These 6 T cell receptor beta chains came from one sample sequenced in a study of blood T cell repertoires in COVID-19. Sequencing used immunoSEQ multiplex PCR; TCRdb keeps in-frame clones, though not all of them. The profile covers nearly 110,000 clones, with 70% to 75% appearing a single time and approximately 0.9% taken by the ten largest. The sequencing sample was made of peripheral blood. The receptor set was obtained from a human donor with acute or convalescent COVID-19. The donor label of this sample is uncertain.

The V gene is TRBV18, the J gene TRBJ2-5; D is undetermined. CDR1 is KGHSH and CDR2 is LQKENI in the germline V gene. Trimming removed 6 bases from V and 0 bases from J, with 17 bases in between. CDR3 size: 16 residues. This CDR3 reads CASSHSFRVDQETQYF. The DNA for the CDR3 is TGTGCCAGCTCCCATTCCTTTCGGGTAGACCAAGAGACCCAGTACTTC. Based on the CDR3 plus reference TRBV18 and TRBJ2-5, the full variable domain is NAGVMQNPRHLVRRRGQEARLRCSPMKGHSHVYWYRQLPEEGLKFMVYLQKENIIDESGMPKERFSAEFPKEGPSILRIQQVVRGDSAAYFCASSHSFRVDQETQYFGPGTRLLVL.

The chain carries TRBV18 and TRBJ1-4; 8 bases are a match to TRBD1. The CDR3 is 16 amino acids. Germline V gene sequence: CDR1 KGHSH, CDR2 LQKENI. The trim removed 4 bases at V and 3 bases at J, leaving 7 bases unmatched. The CDR3 sequence is CASSRTGRTANEKLFF. CDR3 coding DNA: TGTGCCAGCTCACGGACAGGGAGAACGGCTAATGAAAAACTGTTTTTT.

The V gene is TRBV14, the J gene TRBJ2-3; 10 bases agree with TRBD1. CDR1 is SGHDN and CDR2 is FVKESK in the germline V gene. The CDR3 covers 16 residues. J was trimmed by 6 bases and V by 1 base; bases with no gene match: 7. CDR3 in amino acids: CASSQARRTGGDTQYF. CDR3 DNA sequence: TGTGCCAGCAGCCAAGCCCGGCGGACAGGGGGGGATACGCAGTATTTT.

The genes are TRBV7-8 and TRBJ1-4, with 7 positions matching TRBD1. The CDR3 totals 15 residues. Trimming at V came to 5 bases and at J to 4 bases, leaving 7 bases not matched to a gene. Germline CDR1 and CDR2: SGHVS and FQNEAQ. CDR3 protein: CASSTSGQFNEKLFF. The CDR3 bases are TGTGCCAGCAGCACCTCGGGACAGTTTAATGAAAAACTGTTTTTT.

The gene calls are TRBV2 and TRBJ1-1; 10 nucleotides line up with TRBD1. Germline-derived CDR1 and CDR2 are SNHLY and FYNNEI. The V gene end was trimmed by 6 bases and the J gene end by 6 bases; junction bases not matched to a gene: 4. This CDR3 comprises 13 residues. The CDR3 loop reads CASSRTGGAEAFF. The CDR3 DNA is TGTGCCAGCAGCCGGACAGGGGGAGCTGAAGCTTTCTTT.

The chain joins TRBV18 to TRBJ2-7; 7 bases align to TRBD1. The ends lost 6 bases at V and 4 bases at J; junction bases unmatched: 9. Per germline, CDR1 KGHSH and CDR2 LQKENI. This CDR3 has 14 residues. The CDR3 DNA sequence: TGTGCCAGCTCCACGGTGACAGGGATATACGAGCAGTACTTC. This gives the protein CASSTVTGIYEQYF. Complete variable domain (other parts from reference TRBV18 and TRBJ2-7): NAGVMQNPRHLVRRRGQEARLRCSPMKGHSHVYWYRQLPEEGLKFMVYLQKENIIDESGMPKERFSAEFPKEGPSILRIQQVVRGDSAAYFCASSTVTGIYEQYFGPGTRLTVT.